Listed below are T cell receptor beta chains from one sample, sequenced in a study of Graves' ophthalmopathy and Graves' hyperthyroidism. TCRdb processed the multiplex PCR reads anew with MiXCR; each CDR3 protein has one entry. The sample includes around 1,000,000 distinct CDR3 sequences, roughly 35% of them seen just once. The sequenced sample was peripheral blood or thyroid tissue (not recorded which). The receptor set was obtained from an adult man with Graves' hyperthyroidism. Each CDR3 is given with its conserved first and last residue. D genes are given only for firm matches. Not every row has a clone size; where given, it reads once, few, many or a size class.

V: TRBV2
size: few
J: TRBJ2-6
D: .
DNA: TGTGCCAGTAGCACAGGGTACGGGGCCAACGTCCTGACTTTC
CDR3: CASSTGYGANVLTF

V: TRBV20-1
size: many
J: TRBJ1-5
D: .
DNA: TGCAGTGCTAAGGGGGGAAATATGCAGCCCCAGCATTTT
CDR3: CSAKGGNMQPQHF

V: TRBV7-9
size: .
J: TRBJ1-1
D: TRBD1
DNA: TGTGCCAGCAGCTGGGGACAGGGATTGGCTACTGAAGCTTTCTTT
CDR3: CASSWGQGLATEAFF

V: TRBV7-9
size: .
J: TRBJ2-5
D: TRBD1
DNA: TGTGCCAGCAGTTTGGGACAGGGGCAACAAGAGACCCAGTACTTC
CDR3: CASSLGQGQQETQYF

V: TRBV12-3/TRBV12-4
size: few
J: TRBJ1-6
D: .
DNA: TGTGCCAGCACGGGGGCATATAATTCACCCCTCCACTTT
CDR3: CASTGAYNSPLHF

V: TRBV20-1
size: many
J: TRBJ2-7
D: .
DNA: TGCAGTGCTAGAGATGGGGGGCGCATCTACGAGCAGTACTTC
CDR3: CSARDGGRIYEQYF

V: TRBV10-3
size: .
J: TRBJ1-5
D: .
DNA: TGTGCCATCAGACCGGGGGGGGCCCAGCATTTT
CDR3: CAIRPGGAQHF

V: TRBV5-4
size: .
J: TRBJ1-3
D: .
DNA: TGTGCCAGCAGCTTCCAGGGAGGAAACACCATATATTTT
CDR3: CASSFQGGNTIYF

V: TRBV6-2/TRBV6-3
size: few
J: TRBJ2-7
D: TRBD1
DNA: TGTGCCAGCAGTATTGACAGGGACCCCCACGAGCAGTACTTC
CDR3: CASSIDRDPHEQYF

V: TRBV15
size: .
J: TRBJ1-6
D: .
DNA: TGTGCCACCAGCAGAGGGGGGGGACCCCTCCACTTT
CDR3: CATSRGGGPLHF

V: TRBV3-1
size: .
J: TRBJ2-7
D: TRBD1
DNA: TGTGCCAGCAGCCATTTACAGGGGGCTGCGTCCTACGAGCAGTACTTC
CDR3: CASSHLQGAASYEQYF

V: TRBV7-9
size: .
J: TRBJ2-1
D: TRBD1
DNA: TGTGCCAGCAGCTTAGCGTGGGCAAGGGACAGGGTTCAAGAGCAGTTCTTC
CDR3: CASSLAWARDRVQEQFF

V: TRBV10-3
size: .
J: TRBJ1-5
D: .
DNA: TGTGCCAGCAGTTCATCGGGCGGGGTTTATAGCAATCAGCCCCAGCATTTT
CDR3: CASSSSGGVYSNQPQHF

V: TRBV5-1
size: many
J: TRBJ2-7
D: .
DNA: TGCGCCAGCAGCCGTGATCGCGTCGTTACCGAGCAGTACTTC
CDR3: CASSRDRVVTEQYF

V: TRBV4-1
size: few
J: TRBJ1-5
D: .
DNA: TGCGCCAGCAGCCACTATTGGGACTTTAGCAATCAGCCCCAGCATTTT
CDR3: CASSHYWDFSNQPQHF

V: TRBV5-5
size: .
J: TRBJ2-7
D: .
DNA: TGTGCCAGCAGCGATCGGACTTTCTCCTACGAGCAGTACTTC
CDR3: CASSDRTFSYEQYF

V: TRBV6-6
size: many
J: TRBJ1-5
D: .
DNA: TGTGCCAGCATGGAGAGCAATCAGCCCCAGCATTTT
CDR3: CASMESNQPQHF

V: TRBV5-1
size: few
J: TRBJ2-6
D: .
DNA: TGCGCCAGCAGCTTGTTGCCGCAGGGGTCGGACACTGAAGCTTTC
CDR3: CASSLLPQGSDTEAF

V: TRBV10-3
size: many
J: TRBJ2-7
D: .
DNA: TGTGCCATCAGTGAGGTGTCAGCCGAGAGCTCCTACGAGCAGTACTTC
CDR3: CAISEVSAESSYEQYF

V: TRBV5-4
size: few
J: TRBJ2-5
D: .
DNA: TGTGCCAGCGGCTCGGACAGATTTCTGGAGACCCAGTACTTC
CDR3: CASGSDRFLETQYF

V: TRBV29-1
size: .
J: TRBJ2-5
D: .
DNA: TGCAGCTCCGGGACGGAGGCGGAAGAGACCCAGTACTTC
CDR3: CSSGTEAEETQYF

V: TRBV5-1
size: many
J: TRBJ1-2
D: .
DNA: TGTGCCAGCAGCTTAGACGGGAACTATGGCTACACCTTC
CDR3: CASSLDGNYGYTF

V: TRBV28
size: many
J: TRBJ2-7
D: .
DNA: TGTGCCAGCAGTCCCCCGGGCCCTAGCTCCTACGAGCAGTACTTC
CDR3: CASSPPGPSSYEQYF

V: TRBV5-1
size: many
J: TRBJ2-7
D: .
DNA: TGCGCCAGCAGCGCAGCGACGGGGTACTACGAGCAGTACTTC
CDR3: CASSAATGYYEQYF

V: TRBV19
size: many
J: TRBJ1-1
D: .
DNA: TGTGCCAGTAGTAAGGGACACCGGAACACTGAAGCTTTCTTT
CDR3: CASSKGHRNTEAFF

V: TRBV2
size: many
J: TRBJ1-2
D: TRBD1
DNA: TGTGCCAGCAGGGACAGGGTCGACTATGGCTACACCTTC
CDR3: CASRDRVDYGYTF

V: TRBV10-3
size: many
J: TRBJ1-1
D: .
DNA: TGTGCCATCTCAAGTGGAGATACTGAAGCTTTCTTT
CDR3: CAISSGDTEAFF

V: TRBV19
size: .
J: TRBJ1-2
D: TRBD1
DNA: TGTGCCAGTAGTAACCCGGGACAGGGGGGCTATGGCTACACCTTC
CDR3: CASSNPGQGGYGYTF

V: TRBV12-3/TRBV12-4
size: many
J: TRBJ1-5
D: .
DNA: TGTGCCAGTACATTTCGGGGAAACAATCAGCCCCAGCATTTT
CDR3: CASTFRGNNQPQHF

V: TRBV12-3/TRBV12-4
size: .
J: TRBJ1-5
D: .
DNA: TGTGCCAGCAGTTTAGGCGGCGGCGTGTCCGAGCATTTT
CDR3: CASSLGGGVSEHF

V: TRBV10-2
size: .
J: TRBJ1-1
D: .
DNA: TGCGCCAGCAGCTTGGTTAGGGGGATGAACACTGAAGCTTTCTTT
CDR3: CASSLVRGMNTEAFF

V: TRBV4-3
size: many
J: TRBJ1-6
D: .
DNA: TGCGCCAGCAGCCAAGATCGGGGGGTTAGATCACCCCTCCACTTT
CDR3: CASSQDRGVRSPLHF

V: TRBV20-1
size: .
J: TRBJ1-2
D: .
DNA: TGCAGTGCTAGAGATATAGGTCATCACTATGGCTACACCTTC
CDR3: CSARDIGHHYGYTF

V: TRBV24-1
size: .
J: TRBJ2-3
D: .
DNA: TGTGCCACCAGCGTGAGACAGTATGCAGATACGCAGTATTTT
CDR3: CATSVRQYADTQYF

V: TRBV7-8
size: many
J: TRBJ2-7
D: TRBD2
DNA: TGTGCCAGCAGCTTAGTTTTAGCGGGAGGGCCGGAGTACGAGCAGTACTTC
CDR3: CASSLVLAGGPEYEQYF

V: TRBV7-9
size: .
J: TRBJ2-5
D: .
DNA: TGTGCCAGCACCGATATCTGGGACTTGTCCCAAGAGACCCAGTACTTC
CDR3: CASTDIWDLSQETQYF

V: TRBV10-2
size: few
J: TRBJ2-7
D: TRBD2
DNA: TGCGCCAGCAGTGCTAGACTAGCGGAGTACGAGCAGTACTTC
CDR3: CASSARLAEYEQYF

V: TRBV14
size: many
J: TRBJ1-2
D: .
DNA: TGTGCCAGCAGCGGGCTGGGGGATCGTGGACTTAAGGGCTACACCTTC
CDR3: CASSGLGDRGLKGYTF

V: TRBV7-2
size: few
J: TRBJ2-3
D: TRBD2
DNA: TGTGCCAGCAACGGGCCCGGGCTAGCGGTTAGCACAGATACGCAGTATTTT
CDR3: CASNGPGLAVSTDTQYF

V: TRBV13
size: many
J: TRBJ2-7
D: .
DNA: TGTGCCAGCAGCTTGGGCTTCTTAGAGCAGTACTTC
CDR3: CASSLGFLEQYF

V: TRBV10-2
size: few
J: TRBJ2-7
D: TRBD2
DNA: TGTGCCAGCAGCTCCAAGCGGGAAAGGGTCTACGAGCAGTACTTC
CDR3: CASSSKRERVYEQYF

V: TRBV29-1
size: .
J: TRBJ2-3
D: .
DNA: TGCAGCGGAAGAGGGATTCGCACAGATACGCAGTATTTT
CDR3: CSGRGIRTDTQYF

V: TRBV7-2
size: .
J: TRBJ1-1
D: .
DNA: TGTGCCAGCAGCTTCGGACTAGCGGGGGGGCCTGAAGCTTTCTTT
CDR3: CASSFGLAGGPEAFF

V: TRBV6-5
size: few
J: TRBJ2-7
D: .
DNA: TGTGCCAGCAGCTCACAGGGTTTTGGCTCCTACGAGCAGTACTTC
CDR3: CASSSQGFGSYEQYF

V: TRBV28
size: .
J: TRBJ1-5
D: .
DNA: TGTGCCAGCAGTTCTTTAGCAATTGACAATCAGCCCCAGCATTTT
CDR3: CASSSLAIDNQPQHF

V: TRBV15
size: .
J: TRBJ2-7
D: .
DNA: TGTGCCGCCAGCAGCCCGGATGGGTGGTCGGACGAGCAGTACTTC
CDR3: CAASSPDGWSDEQYF

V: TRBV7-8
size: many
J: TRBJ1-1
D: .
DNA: TGTGCCAGCAGCTCAAACGGGGGGTATTTCGAAGCTTTCTTT
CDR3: CASSSNGGYFEAFF

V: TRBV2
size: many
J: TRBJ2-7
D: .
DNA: TGTGCCAGCAGAGGTTACAGGGTCCACTACGAGCAGTACTTC
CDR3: CASRGYRVHYEQYF

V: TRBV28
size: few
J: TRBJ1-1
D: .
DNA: TGTGCCAGCAGTCCCTTTGCAGGGATGACCACTGAAGCTTTCTTT
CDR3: CASSPFAGMTTEAFF

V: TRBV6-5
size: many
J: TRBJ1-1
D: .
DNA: TGTGCCAGCAGGATTCGACCTGGTAACACTGAAGCTTTCTTT
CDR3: CASRIRPGNTEAFF

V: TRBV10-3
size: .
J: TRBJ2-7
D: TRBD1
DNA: TGTGCCATCAGTGAGTACACCGGGACAGGGGGCTTCTACGAGCAGTACTTC
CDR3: CAISEYTGTGGFYEQYF

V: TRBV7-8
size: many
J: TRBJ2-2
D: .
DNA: TGTGCCAGCAGCTTTCGAAGGGGGACCGGGGAGCTGTTTTTT
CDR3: CASSFRRGTGELFF

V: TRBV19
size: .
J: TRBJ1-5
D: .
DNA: TGTGCCAGTAGTAGGATAGGCGGACAGCCCCAGCATTTT
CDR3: CASSRIGGQPQHF

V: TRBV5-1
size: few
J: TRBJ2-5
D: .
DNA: TGCGCCAGCAGCTTGAATCAACACCTTGACCAAGAGACCCAGTACTTC
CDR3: CASSLNQHLDQETQYF

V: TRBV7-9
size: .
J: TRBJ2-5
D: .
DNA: TGTGCCAGCAGCCCATTTGGCGGGGGACAGCAAGAGACCCAGTACTTC
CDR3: CASSPFGGGQQETQYF